This T cell receptor beta chain was captured by sequencing in a study of breast tumors, draining lymph nodes, adjacent tissues. Whole-study findings and limits: Tumor TCR diversity was below lymph nodes but above nontumor tissue.

TCRdb passed the multiplex PCR reads through MiXCR, listing each CDR3 protein once. The table has more than 250,000 distinct CDR3 sequences, around 30% seen once. Breast cancer patients provided tissue from their axillary draining lymph nodes. There are 14 residues in the CDR3. Germline lookup yields CDR1 MDHEN and CDR2 SYDVKM. The junction had 7 bases not matched to a gene; V was cut back by 10 bases and J by 1 base. Regarding this clonotype: Its antigen is unknown.

The V call is TRBV28, the J call TRBJ2-5; 9 bases align to TRBD2. Sequencing was performed on axillary lymph node tissue. The TCR comes from a female donor with breast cancer. Some clones in this sample may be carry-over from other donors' samples. Written as DNA, the CDR3 is TGTGCCACCATTGCGGGACTAGCCCAAGAGACCCAGTACTTC. Its translation: CATIAGLAQETQYF.